Included here is one T cell receptor (beta chain) sequence, with context. The antigen is not known. The sample is drawn from a study of metastatic and nonmetastatic thyroid tumors. Whole-study context: Samples came from malignant and benign thyroid patients, and repertoires were compared across blood and tumor or nodule tissue.

As processed by the authors: Researchers built a distant-metastasis classifier for papillary thyroid cancer that drew on CDR3 differences across clinicopathological groups. MiXCR re-clonotyped the PCR reads for TCRdb. The V and J calls and clone size come from TCRdb's table, not from the authors' own analysis. The data hold over 15,000 clones, with over 20% observed a single time. The CDR3 consists of 15 residues. V lost 3 bases, J lost 2 bases, and 14 bases lay in between. Germline lookup yields CDR1 MDHEN and CDR2 SYDVKM. The entire patient cohort was treatment-naive prior to thyroid surgery. Study-level points and caveats: Patients with malignant thyroid tumors reportedly had significantly higher TCR beta diversity than those with benign nodules, in blood and tumor.

The chain employs TRBV28 and TRBJ2-7; a weak D match, TRBD2 (5 bases). Input material: tumor tissue. The receptor comes from a female donor with papillary thyroid cancer or a benign thyroid nodule (not recorded which). Some clones in this sample may be carry-over from other donors' samples. CDR3 sequence: CASSFPSGVTYEQYF. CDR3 coding DNA: TGTGCCAGCAGTTTTCCAAGCGGAGTAACCTACGAGCAGTACTTC.